Listed below are T cell receptor beta chains from one sample, sequenced in a study of T-cell reconstitution after alpha-beta-depleted transplantation in children. TCRdb reanalysed the PCR reads using MiXCR and keeps one entry per CDR3 protein. In the table there are about 600,000 distinct CDR3 sequences, more than 20% of which are singletons. This specimen was PBMCs, mostly from graft donor cells, taken 360 days after TCRalphabeta/CD19-depleted stem cell transplant. All receptors come from a boy younger than two who had a stem cell transplant for acute myeloid leukemia, so the T cells may come from the graft donor. The CDR3 runs from the conserved cysteine through the conserved F or W. The order of the fields is clone size, V gene, D gene, J gene, CDR3 protein, CDR3 DNA. D genes are given only for firm matches. Only part of the rows carry a size: once, few, many, or a class if the clone is expanded.

-,TRBV24-1,TRBD1,TRBJ2-2,CATSDFSKGATGELFF,TGTGCCACCAGTGATTTTAGCAAGGGGGCCACCGGGGAGCTGTTTTTT
many,TRBV25-1,-,TRBJ1-5,CASSGGGNQPQHF,TGTGCCAGCAGTGGGGGGGGCAATCAGCCCCAGCATTTT
few,TRBV13,-,TRBJ2-2,CASSPVGVNTGELFF,TGTGCCAGCAGCCCCGTCGGGGTGAACACCGGGGAGCTGTTTTTT
-,TRBV27,-,TRBJ1-2,CASSRPDSYGYTF,TGTGCCAGCAGCCGTCCCGACAGCTATGGCTACACCTTC
-,TRBV12-3/TRBV12-4,TRBD1,TRBJ2-6,CASSVTGGAGANVLTF,TGTGCCAGCAGTGTTACAGGGGGCGCTGGGGCCAACGTCCTGACTTTC
-,TRBV7-2,-,TRBJ2-5,CASSLDAQETQYF,TGTGCCAGCAGCTTAGACGCGCAAGAGACCCAGTACTTC
-,TRBV7-2,-,TRBJ1-1,CASSFLGDTEAFF,TGTGCCAGCAGCTTCCTCGGGGACACTGAAGCTTTCTTT
-,TRBV20-1,-,TRBJ1-4,CSATGVPNNEKLFF,TGCAGTGCAACGGGCGTTCCTAACAATGAAAAACTGTTTTTT
few,TRBV5-4,-,TRBJ2-7,CASSLPGAAYEQYF,TGTGCCAGCAGCTTACCGGGGGCAGCCTACGAGCAGTACTTC
-,TRBV20-1,TRBD1,TRBJ2-7,CSAYDREHSYEQYF,TGCAGTGCCTACGACAGGGAACACTCCTACGAGCAGTACTTC
few,TRBV7-2,-,TRBJ2-1,CASSLVGGGTLYNEQFF,TGTGCCAGCAGCTTAGTGGGGGGAGGGACACTTTACAATGAGCAGTTCTTC
-,TRBV5-5,TRBD1,TRBJ2-2,CASSSPGQGSGELFF,TGTGCCAGCAGCTCCCCGGGACAGGGGTCCGGGGAGCTGTTTTTT
few,TRBV6-2/TRBV6-3,-,TRBJ1-2,CASRRGPSNYGYTF,TGTGCCAGCCGCAGGGGACCTAGTAACTATGGCTACACCTTC
many,TRBV12-3/TRBV12-4,-,TRBJ2-4,CASSLRGGIQYF,TGTGCCAGCAGTTTAAGGGGGGGCATTCAGTACTTC
-,TRBV5-1,TRBD1,TRBJ1-3,CASSLTTGEGNTIYF,TGCGCCAGCAGCTTGACGACAGGGGAAGGAAACACCATATATTTT
many,TRBV5-1,TRBD2,TRBJ2-2,CASSLAGGANTGELFF,TGCGCCAGCAGCTTGGCCGGGGGGGCGAACACCGGGGAGCTGTTTTTT
few,TRBV6-4,TRBD2,TRBJ2-3,CASRLAGSDTQYF,TGTGCCAGCAGACTAGCGGGGTCAGATACGCAGTATTTT
-,TRBV9,-,TRBJ2-2,CASSAPGGGNTGELFF,TGTGCCAGCAGCGCACCTGGTGGCGGCAACACCGGGGAGCTGTTTTTT
few,TRBV28,-,TRBJ2-6,CASSFPVGANVLTF,TGTGCCAGCAGTTTTCCAGTTGGGGCCAACGTCCTGACTTTC
-,TRBV5-1,TRBD2,TRBJ2-4,CASSLEGSGVENIQYF,TGCGCCAGCAGCTTGGAAGGTAGCGGGGTGGAAAACATTCAGTACTTC
-,TRBV20-1,-,TRBJ2-3,CSARGLGADTQYF,TGCAGTGCTAGAGGGCTGGGGGCAGATACGCAGTATTTT